The TCR beta chain under discussion was sequenced for a study of chemoradiotherapy in HPV16-positive cancers. Clones were read by immunoSEQ multiplex PCR, and TCRdb kept only the in-frame ones, dropping some. The profile covers approximately 6,400 clones, with roughly four fifths appearing a single time and about 7.8% taken by the ten largest. This clone has just one count. The CDR3 contains 15 residues. Germline V gene sequence: CDR1 MNHEY, CDR2 SMNVEV (reference sequence). V lost 5 bases, J lost 8 bases, and 21 bases lay in between. The input for sequencing was tumor tissue, taken from a patient who underwent chemoradiotherapy. The sequence was collected from a human donor with HPV-associated anogenital cancer. The J gene is TRBJ1-2, the V gene TRBV27; D not certain. CDR3 sequence: CASSPSSSGGKGYTF. The CDR3 bases are TGTGCCAGCAGTCCCTCTTCGTCGGGAGGGAAGGGCTACACCTTC.